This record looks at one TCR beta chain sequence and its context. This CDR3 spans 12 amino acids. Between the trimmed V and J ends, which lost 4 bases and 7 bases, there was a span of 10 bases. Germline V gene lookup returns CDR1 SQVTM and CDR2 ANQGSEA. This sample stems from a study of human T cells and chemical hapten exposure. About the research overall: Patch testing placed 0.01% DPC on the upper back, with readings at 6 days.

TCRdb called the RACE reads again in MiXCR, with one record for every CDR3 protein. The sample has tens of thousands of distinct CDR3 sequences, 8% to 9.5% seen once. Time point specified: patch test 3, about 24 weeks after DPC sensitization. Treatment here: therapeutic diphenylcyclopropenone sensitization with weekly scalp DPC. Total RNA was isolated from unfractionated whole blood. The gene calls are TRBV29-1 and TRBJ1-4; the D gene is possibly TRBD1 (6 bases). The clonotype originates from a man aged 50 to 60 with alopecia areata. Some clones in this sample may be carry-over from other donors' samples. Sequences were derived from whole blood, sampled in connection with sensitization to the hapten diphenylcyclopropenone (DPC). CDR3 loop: CSVGGLGEKLFF. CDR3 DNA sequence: TGCAGCGTTGGGGGGCTAGGTGAAAAACTGTTTTTT.